This entry lists 28 T cell receptor beta chains sequenced from one sample in a study of T cell responses to AZD1222 COVID-19 vaccine. Libraries were prepared by immunoSEQ multiplex PCR; TCRdb keeps only in-frame clonotypes and omits some of them. The sample consists of 150,000 or so clones, more than 85% of them appearing once. The sequenced sample was peripheral blood, obtained 28 days after the second AZD1222 dose. All receptors derive from an adult who received the AZD1222 COVID-19 vaccine.

The rearrangement joins TRBV28 to TRBJ1-5; a weak D match, TRBD1 (5 bases). Germline V gene lookup returns CDR1 MDHEN and CDR2 SYDVKM. Trimming removed 6 bases at V and 4 bases at J, with 13 bases between. There are 14 residues in the CDR3. CDR3 coding DNA: TGTGCCAGCAGCCTGAGACAGATTAATCAGCCCCAGCATTTT. It translates to CASSLRQINQPQHF.

This chain connects TRBV5-6 to TRBJ1-4, with D possibly TRBD1 on 5 matching bases. The CDR3 sequence is 14 residues long. Germline V CDR1 and CDR2: SGHDT, YYEEEE. V shed 1 base and J shed 11 bases, with 15 bases lying between them. The CDR3 spells CASSLSGNRGKLFF. The DNA of the CDR3 is TGTGCCAGCAGCTTGTCAGGGAATCGGGGGAAACTGTTTTTT.

The V call is TRBV6-5, the J call TRBJ2-7; D perhaps matches TRBD2 (6 bases). CDR3 length: 15 residues. The ends were cut back, 5 bases at V and 3 bases at J, with 17 bases in the middle. The germline CDR1 and CDR2 sequences are MNHEY and SVGAGI. The DNA of the CDR3 is TGTGCCAGCAGTCTCCTTCCGGGACTGAGCTACGAGCAGTACTTC. Amino acids: CASSLLPGLSYEQYF.

The V call is TRBV7-2, the J call TRBJ1-5; D uncertain. In germline, CDR1 is SGHTA, CDR2 FQGNSA. The CDR3 is made up of 13 amino acids. The V gene lost 3 bases and the J gene lost 7 bases, with 10 bases spanning the gap. The CDR3 here is CASSFRAWQPQHF. The CDR3 region has the DNA TGTGCCAGCAGCTTTAGGGCTTGGCAGCCCCAGCATTTT.

This chain uses TRBV24-1 with TRBJ2-2, with 10 bases that match TRBD2. This CDR3 region has 18 residues. V shed 0 bases, J shed 1 base, and the junction held 4 bases outside the gene matches. Germline V gene sequence: CDR1 KGHDR, CDR2 SFDVKD. CDR3 amino acids: CATSDLGLAVENTGELFF. In DNA, the CDR3 is TGTGCCACCAGTGATTTGGGACTAGCGGTCGAGAACACCGGGGAGCTGTTTTTT.

V usage is TRBV19 and J usage is TRBJ1-5; no clear D. Germline lookup yields CDR1 LNHDA and CDR2 SQIVND (reference sequence). The V end lost 3 bases, the J end lost 4 bases, and 10 bases lay between the germline ends. The CDR3 totals 14 residues. CDR3 sequence reads: CASSIGVGNQPQHF. CDR3 in DNA: TGTGCCAGTAGTATCGGGGTAGGGAATCAGCCCCAGCATTTT.

Of note for this clone: Relative to the germline gene, one junction end is altered; a read error may explain this. This rearrangement joins TRBV12-3 or TRBV12-4 to TRBJ1-2; D is uncertain. The CDR3 covers 13 residues. The CDR3 here is CASSLMGKYGHTF. The CDR3 DNA reads as TGTGCCAGCAGTTTAATGGGAAAGTATGGCCACACCTTC.

The gene calls are TRBV23-1 and TRBJ2-1, with 7 bases fitting TRBD1. TRBV23-1 is an ORF, with its function uncertain. The CDR3 is made up of 17 amino acids. J lost 2 bases, V lost 2 bases, and 9 bases had no gene match. The CDR3 DNA reads TGCGCCAGCAGTCAAAACAGGGGACGCGGCCCCTACAATGAGCAGTTCTTC. Translating gives CASSQNRGRGPYNEQFF.

This clone was seen only a few times. The genes are TRBV9 and TRBJ2-2; D is unclear. The CDR3 covers 15 residues. Germline-derived CDR1 and CDR2 are SGDLS and YYNGEE. With 0 bases removed from V and 2 bases from J, the gap between germline ends came to 8 bases. This CDR3 reads CASSVELFNTGELFF. DNA of the CDR3: TGTGCCAGCAGCGTAGAACTATTCAACACCGGGGAGCTGTTTTTT.

The J gene is TRBJ2-3, the V gene TRBV7-2; D remains unclear. The CDR3 is 15 residues long. Germline-derived CDR1 and CDR2 are SGHTA and FQGNSA. V lost 3 bases and J lost 3, with 13 bases in between. The CDR3 region is CASSLRMIGTDTQYF. The CDR3, as DNA: TGTGCCAGCAGCTTGCGAATGATCGGGACAGATACGCAGTATTTT.

This chain uses TRBV11-2 with TRBJ1-1, with D tentatively TRBD1 (5 bases). The CDR3 is 14 amino acids. Germline CDR1 reads SGHAT; CDR2 reads FQNNGV. The V end was cut by 5 bases, the J end by 1 base, with 11 bases between. This chain's CDR3 is CASSRGTANTEAFF. The CDR3 nucleotides are TGTGCCAGCAGCCGCGGGACGGCGAACACTGAAGCTTTCTTT.

V gene TRBV28 combines with J gene TRBJ1-2, with 12 bases fitting TRBD1. The CDR3 covers 16 residues. V shed 2 bases, J shed 7 bases, and the junction held 8 bases outside the gene matches. Germline loops: CDR1 MDHEN, CDR2 SYDVKM. The CDR3 loop is CASSLGPGQGAGGYTF. CDR3 sequence (DNA): TGTGCCAGCAGTTTAGGCCCGGGACAGGGGGCTGGTGGCTACACCTTC.

CDR3 nucleotides: TGTGCCAGCAGCCGGGACTTAAACACCGGGGAGCTGTTTTTT. Translated: CASSRDLNTGELFF. The gene calls are TRBV27 and TRBJ2-2; D may be TRBD2 (6 bases). Germline V gene sequence: CDR1 MNHEY, CDR2 SMNVEV (reference sequence). The V and J ends lost 6 bases and 2 bases respectively, with 10 bases between them. This CDR3 is 14 amino acids long.

The chain joins TRBV4-3 to TRBJ2-3; possibly TRBD1 or TRBD2 for D (5 bases each). Trimming removed 3 bases from V and 1 base from J, with 11 bases in between. Germline CDR1 reads LGHNA; CDR2 reads YSLEER. The CDR3 contains 15 residues. The CDR3 sequence: CASSQTALGTDTQYF. DNA for the CDR3: TGCGCCAGCAGCCAGACAGCACTAGGCACAGATACGCAGTATTTT.

V gene TRBV5-4 combines with J gene TRBJ2-1; D is ambiguous. There are 15 residues in the CDR3. In germline, CDR1 is SGHNT, CDR2 YYREEE (reference sequence). V dropped 2 bases and J dropped 2 bases, with 11 bases sitting between them. The CDR3 region is CASSFGAPTYNEQFF. The CDR3 DNA reads TGTGCCAGCAGCTTCGGAGCGCCAACCTACAATGAGCAGTTCTTC. The variable domain in full, with the rest retrieved from reference TRBV5-4 and TRBJ2-1, is ETGVTQSPTHLIKTRGQQVTLRCSSQSGHNTVSWYQQALGQGPQFIFQYYREEENGRGNFPPRFSGLQFPNYSSELNVNALELDDSALYLCASSFGAPTYNEQFFGPGTRLTVL.

This chain links TRBV27 with TRBJ1-1, with D possibly being TRBD1 (5 bases). The CDR3 has 17 amino acids. V was pared by 2 bases and J by 1 base, with 17 bases between. The V gene's germline CDR1 is MNHEY and CDR2 SMNVEV (reference sequence). Here the CDR3 DNA reads TGTGCCAGCAGTTTAAGGGGCTACCAGAGCCGGAACACTGAAGCTTTCTTT. Translation gives CASSLRGYQSRNTEAFF.

The chain joins TRBV5-1 to TRBJ1-1, with no clear D. This CDR3 spans 13 amino acids. Looked up from germline, CDR1 is SGHRS and CDR2 is YFSETQ. Deletions cut 0 bases from V and 2 bases from J, with 5 bases between. CDR3 in amino acids: CASSLGINTEAFF. CDR3 in DNA: TGCGCCAGCAGCTTGGGAATAAACACTGAAGCTTTCTTT.

V and J are TRBV7-6 and TRBJ2-1, with a possible D match to TRBD1 (6 bases). The CDR3 is 19 amino acids. Germline CDR1 and CDR2: SGHVS and FNYEAQ. V was shortened by 1 base and J by 0 bases, with 19 bases between the two germline ends. The CDR3 DNA sequence: TGTGCCAGCAGCTTAGTAACACCGGAAACAGGGAGCTCCTACAATGAGCAGTTCTTC. Translating it yields CASSLVTPETGSSYNEQFF.

The CDR3 coding sequence is TGTGCCACCAGTGATATCCAAGGGGAAACGAAGCTGTTTTTT. This encodes CATSDIQGETKLFF. The chain is built from TRBV24-1 and TRBJ2-2, with D maybe TRBD1 (5 bases). CDR3 length equals 14 residues. Germline V CDR1 and CDR2: KGHDR, SFDVKD. V lost 3 bases, J lost 12 bases, and 16 bases lay in between.

The chain recombines TRBV7-3 with TRBJ1-6; 8 nucleotides agree with TRBD1. Germline V gives CDR1 SGHTA, CDR2 FQGTGA. The ends lost 0 bases at V and 9 bases at J; junction bases unmatched: 4. The CDR3 has 15 amino acids. The CDR3 DNA sequence: TGTGCCAGCAGCTTAACGGCCAGGGGGCTTTCACCCCTCCACTTT. This encodes CASSLTARGLSPLHF.

The chain joins TRBV28 to TRBJ1-1, with 11 bases fitting TRBD1. V dropped 6 bases and J dropped 4; count of bases not matched to a gene: 4. The germline CDR1 and CDR2 sequences are MDHEN and SYDVKM. CDR3 size: 14 residues. The DNA for the CDR3 is TGTGCCAGCAGATCCGGGACAGGGGGCACTGAAGCTTTCTTT. Its protein is CASRSGTGGTEAFF.

The chain joins TRBV18 to TRBJ1-4; 7 bases fit TRBD1. J gave up 6 bases and V 3 bases, and 4 bases lay outside the gene matches. The CDR3 sequence is 14 residues long. CDR1 is KGHSH and CDR2 is LQKENI in the germline V gene. CDR3 residues: CASSPTGRDEKLFF. CDR3 DNA sequence: TGTGCCAGCTCACCGACAGGGCGGGATGAAAAACTGTTTTTT.

This chain links TRBV5-6 with TRBJ2-7, with TRBD1 as a possible D gene (6 bases). With 2 bases removed from V and 3 bases from J, the gap between germline ends came to 15 bases. There are 15 residues in the CDR3. Per the germline V gene, CDR1 is SGHDT and CDR2 is YYEEEE. The CDR3 DNA reads as TGTGCCAGCAGCTTTTTTAACAGGGAAGGCTACGAGCAGTACTTC. Translation gives CASSFFNREGYEQYF. The full variable domain, completed using reference TRBV5-6 and TRBJ2-7, is DAGVTQSPTHLIKTRGQQVTLRCSPKSGHDTVSWYQQALGQGPQFIFQYYEEEERQRGNFPDRFSGHQFPNYSSELNVNALLLGDSALYLCASSFFNREGYEQYFGPGTRLTVT.

This rearrangement joins TRBV9 to TRBJ2-1, with D uncertain. V lost 0 bases and J lost 6, with 7 bases in between. The CDR3 extends over 13 amino acids. Germline CDR1 is SGDLS and CDR2 is YYNGEE. CDR3 DNA sequence: TGTGCCAGCAGCGTAGGTGTTTCCAATGAGCAGTTCTTC. Residues: CASSVGVSNEQFF.

This sequence joins TRBV5-1 and TRBJ2-7; D assignment may be TRBD1 or TRBD2 (5 bases each). Germline values: CDR1 SGHRS, CDR2 YFSETQ. With 4 bases removed from V and 5 bases from J, the gap between germline ends came to 19 bases. The CDR3 consists of 15 residues. CDR3 coding DNA: TGCGCCAGCAGCGGAGACGGGACCCGTCCCCACGAGCAGTACTTC. Its translation is CASSGDGTRPHEQYF.

The rearrangement links TRBV6-1 to TRBJ1-4; maybe TRBD1 (6 bases). Germline V gene sequence: CDR1 MNHNS, CDR2 SASEGT. V dropped 1 base and J dropped 7 bases, with 10 bases sitting between them. The CDR3 loop spans 14 amino acids. CDR3 sequence reads: CASSEDRGSEKLFF. In DNA form, the CDR3 reads TGTGCCAGCAGTGAAGATAGGGGGAGTGAAAAACTGTTTTTT.

This chain uses TRBV24-1 with TRBJ1-5; D unresolved. The length of the CDR3 is 15 residues. CDR1 KGHDR and CDR2 SFDVKD come from the germline V gene. V shed 4 bases and J shed 3 bases, with 12 bases lying between them. CDR3 nucleotides: TGTGCCACCAGTGACCACAAGGGAGCCAATCAGCCCCAGCATTTT. Translation: CATSDHKGANQPQHF.

The J gene is TRBJ2-5, the V gene TRBV6-5; 9 bases map to TRBD1. The CDR3 length is 13 residues. Germline V gene data show CDR1 as MNHEY and CDR2 as SVGAGI. The V and J ends lost 6 bases and 4 bases, in that order; junction bases with no gene match: 3. The CDR3 nucleotides are TGTGCCAGCAGGATGACAGGGGGAGAGACCCAGTACTTC. Its translation: CASRMTGGETQYF.